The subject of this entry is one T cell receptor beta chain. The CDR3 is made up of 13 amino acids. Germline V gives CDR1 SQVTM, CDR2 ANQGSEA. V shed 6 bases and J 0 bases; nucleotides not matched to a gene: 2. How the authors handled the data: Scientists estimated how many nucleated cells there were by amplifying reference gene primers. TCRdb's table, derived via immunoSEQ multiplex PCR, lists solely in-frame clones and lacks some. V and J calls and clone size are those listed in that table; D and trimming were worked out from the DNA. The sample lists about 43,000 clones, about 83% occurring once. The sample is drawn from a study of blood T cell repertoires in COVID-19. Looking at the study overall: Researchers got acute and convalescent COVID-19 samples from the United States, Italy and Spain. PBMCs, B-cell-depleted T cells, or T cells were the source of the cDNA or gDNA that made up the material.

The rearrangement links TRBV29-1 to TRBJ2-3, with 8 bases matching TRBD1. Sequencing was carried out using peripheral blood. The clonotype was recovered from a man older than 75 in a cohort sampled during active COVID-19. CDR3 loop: CSVGTGSTDTQYF. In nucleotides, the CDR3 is TGCAGCGTGGGGACAGGCAGCACAGATACGCAGTATTTT.